The 9 T cell receptor beta chains given below trace back to one sample, sequenced in a study of cytomegalovirus exposure and HLA in healthy donors. 13 Jbeta primers and 60 Vbeta primers were used for the PCR. The protocol was immunoSEQ multiplex PCR, while the TCRdb copy is restricted to in-frame clones and leaves out a portion. The sample carries 180,000 or so clones, 70% to 90% recorded once. The sequenced material came from PBMCs. Receptors were obtained from a man younger than 35 in good health and CMV-seropositive.

V and J are TRBV7-9 and TRBJ2-1, with a weak D call TRBD2 (6 bases). CDR1 and CDR2 from the germline V gene are SEHNR and FQNEAQ (reference sequence). The CDR3 extends over 12 amino acids. V lost 4 bases and J lost 10, with 11 bases in between. The CDR3, as DNA: TGTGCCAGCAGCTCACGCGGACTAGAGCAGTTCTTC. Translated: CASSSRGLEQFF.

The chain is built from TRBV4-3 and TRBJ2-3; TRBD2 matches 10 bases. The CDR3 contains 15 residues. Trimming at V came to 0 bases and at J to 14 bases, leaving 11 bases not matched to a gene. Per the germline V gene, CDR1 is LGHNA and CDR2 is YSLEER. CDR3 DNA: TGCGCCAGCAGCCAAGATCGAGCGGGGGGGCCCCTGGCGTATTTT. This encodes CASSQDRAGGPLAYF.

V is TRBV5-1 and J is TRBJ2-7; 8 nucleotides line up with TRBD1. Germline values: CDR1 SGHRS, CDR2 YFSETQ. V was clipped by 0 bases and J by 5 bases; unmatched bases: 7. CDR3 length: 15 amino acids. CDR3 bases: TGCGCCAGCAGCTTGGCCAGGGGGCGCACTCACGAGCAGTACTTC. As protein: CASSLARGRTHEQYF.

The V and J genes are TRBV19 and TRBJ1-1, with 7 bases identical to TRBD1. The V gene's germline CDR1 is LNHDA and CDR2 SQIVND (reference sequence). J gave up 1 base and V 5 bases, and 1 base lay outside the gene matches. The CDR3 totals 13 residues. The CDR3 nucleotides are TGTGCCAGTAGTCCAGGGGGGAACACTGAAGCTTTCTTT. Protein sequence: CASSPGGNTEAFF.

V and J are TRBV30 and TRBJ2-3; no definite D call. Germline-derived CDR1 and CDR2 are GTSNPN and SVGIG (reference sequence). The CDR3 is made up of 14 amino acids. V gave up 4 bases and J gave up 4 bases, with 15 bases separating them. The CDR3 spells CAWMRGGASDTQYF. The CDR3 bases are TGTGCCTGGATGCGCGGCGGAGCCTCAGATACGCAGTATTTT. The full variable domain, completed using reference TRBV30 and TRBJ2-3, is SQTIHQWPATLVQPVGSPLSLECTVEGTSNPNLYWYRQAAGRGLQLLFYSVGIGQISSEVPQNLSASRPQDRQFILSSKKLLLSDSGFYLCAWMRGGASDTQYFGPGTRLTVL.

The CDR3 DNA sequence: TGTGCCAGCAGTCCCCGACAGGGACTTTACTCCTACGAGCAGTACTTC. Protein sequence: CASSPRQGLYSYEQYF. This sequence joins TRBV28 and TRBJ2-7, with a possible D match to TRBD1 (7 bases). Deletions cut 5 bases from V and 0 bases from J, with 17 bases between. This CDR3 is built from 16 residues. Germline CDR1 is MDHEN and CDR2 is SYDVKM.

V usage is TRBV23-1 and J usage is TRBJ2-5; tentative D call: TRBD2 (7 bases). TRBV23-1 is marked as an open reading frame, function uncertain. The CDR3 runs to 16 residues. Trimming stripped 0 bases from V and 1 base from J, with 12 bases between. This CDR3 reads CASSQSGAGAQETQYF. In DNA form, the CDR3 reads TGCGCCAGCAGTCAATCGGGGGCGGGGGCCCAAGAGACCCAGTACTTC.

The chain carries TRBV6-6 and TRBJ2-5; 7 bases map to TRBD2. The J call may not be correct, given that the DNA end is closer to TRBJ2-7. CDR3 length equals 15 residues. In germline, CDR1 is MNHNY, CDR2 SVGAGI (reference sequence). The CDR3: CASSYVAGESYEQYF. The CDR3, as DNA: TGTGCCAGCAGTTACGTGGCGGGGGAGTCCTACGAGCAGTACTTC.

The sample holds one count of this clone. The rearrangement uses TRBV4-3 and TRBJ2-3; TRBD2 agrees at 9 bases. V dropped 1 base and J dropped 3; count of bases not matched to a gene: 5. The CDR3 sequence is 16 residues long. Per germline, CDR1 LGHNA and CDR2 YSLEER. The CDR3 sequence: CASSQVVSGGTDTQYF. In DNA, the CDR3 is TGCGCCAGCAGCCAAGTTGTTAGCGGGGGTACAGATACGCAGTATTTT.